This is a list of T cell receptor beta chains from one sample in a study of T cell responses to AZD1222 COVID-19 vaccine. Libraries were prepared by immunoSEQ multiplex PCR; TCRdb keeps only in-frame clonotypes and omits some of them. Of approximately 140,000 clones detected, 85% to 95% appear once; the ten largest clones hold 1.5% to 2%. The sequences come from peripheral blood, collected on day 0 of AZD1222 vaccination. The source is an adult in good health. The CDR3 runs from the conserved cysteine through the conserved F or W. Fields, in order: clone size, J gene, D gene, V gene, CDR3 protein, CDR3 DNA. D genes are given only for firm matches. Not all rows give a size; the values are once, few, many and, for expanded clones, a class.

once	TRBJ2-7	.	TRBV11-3	CASSLDGAGSYEQYF	TGTGCCAGCAGCTTAGATGGGGCAGGCTCCTACGAGCAGTACTTC
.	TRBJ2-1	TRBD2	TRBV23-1	CASSQSNLCLAGEYEQFF	TGCGCCAGCAGTCAATCGAATTTATGCCTAGCGGGAGAGTATGAGCAGTTCTTC
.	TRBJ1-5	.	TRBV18	CASSPQTDIQPQHF	TGTGCCAGCTCACCACAAACCGATATTCAGCCCCAGCATTTT
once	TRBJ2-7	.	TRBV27	CASSLSGAYEQYF	TGTGCCAGCAGTTTATCCGGGGCTTACGAGCAGTACTTC
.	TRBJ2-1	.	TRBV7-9	CASSLAVAYNEQFF	TGTGCCAGCAGCTTAGCAGTAGCCTACAATGAGCAGTTCTTC
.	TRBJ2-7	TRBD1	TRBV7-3	CASSLQGDSFYEQYF	TGTGCCAGCAGCTTACAGGGGGATAGCTTTTACGAGCAGTACTTC
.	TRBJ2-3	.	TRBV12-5	CASGLRGLGPDTQYF	TGTGCTAGTGGTTTACGGGGACTCGGCCCAGATACGCAGTATTTT
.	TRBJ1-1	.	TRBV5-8	CASSLGPMNTEAFF	TGTGCCAGCAGCCTTGGGCCGATGAACACTGAAGCTTTCTTT
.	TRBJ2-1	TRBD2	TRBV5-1	CASSLALISGRSYNEQFF	TGCGCCAGCAGCTTGGCCCTAATTAGCGGGAGGTCCTACAATGAGCAGTTCTTC
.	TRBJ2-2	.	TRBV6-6	CASSISPGASLGELFF	TGTGCCAGCAGTATATCCCCGGGGGCCAGTCTTGGGGAGCTGTTTTTT
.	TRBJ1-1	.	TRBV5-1	CASSLVQGWNTEAFF	TGCGCCAGCAGCTTGGTTCAGGGGTGGAACACTGAAGCTTTCTTT
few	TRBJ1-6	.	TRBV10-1	CASSSGQNSPLHF	TGCGCCAGCAGCTCGGGACAAAATTCACCCCTCCACTTT
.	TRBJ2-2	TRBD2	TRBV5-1	CASSPERTSGGAVSGELFF	TGCGCCAGCAGCCCCGAACGGACTAGCGGGGGGGCCGTTAGCGGGGAGCTGTTTTTT
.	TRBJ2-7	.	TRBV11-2	CASSLSDSPSYEQYF	TGTGCCAGCAGCTTATCGGACAGCCCTTCCTACGAGCAGTACTTC
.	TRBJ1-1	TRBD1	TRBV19	CASSMTGQGAWTEAFF	TGTGCCAGTAGTATGACCGGACAGGGGGCATGGACTGAAGCTTTCTTT
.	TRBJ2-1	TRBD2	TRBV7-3	CASSLRLAGAPGDEQFF	TGTGCCAGCAGCCTCCGACTAGCGGGAGCCCCCGGGGATGAGCAGTTCTTC
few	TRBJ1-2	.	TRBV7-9	CASSRTNYGYTF	TGTGCCAGCAGCCGGACAAACTATGGCTACACCTTC
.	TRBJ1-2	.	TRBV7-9	CASSLSGPFDYGYTF	TGTGCCAGCAGCTTATCAGGACCTTTCGACTATGGCTACACCTTC
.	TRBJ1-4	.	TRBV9	CASSERGATNEKLFF	TGTGCCAGCAGCGAACGGGGGGCAACTAATGAAAAACTGTTTTTT
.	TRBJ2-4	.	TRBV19	CASSRSAETLGNIQYF	TGTGCCAGTAGTAGGTCCGCTGAGACCCTCGGAAACATTCAGTACTTC
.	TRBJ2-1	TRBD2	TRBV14	CASSQVLAGDTNSSYNEQFF	TGTGCCAGCAGCCAAGTTTTAGCGGGAGATACGAATAGCTCCTACAATGAGCAGTTCTTC
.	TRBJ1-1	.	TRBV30	CAWRGAREAFF	TGTGCCTGGAGGGGCGCCCGAGAAGCTTTCTTT
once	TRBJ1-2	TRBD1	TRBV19	CASSPHRDRGRAGYTF	TGTGCCAGTAGTCCCCACCGGGACAGGGGGCGCGCTGGCTACACCTTC
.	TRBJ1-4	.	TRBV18	CASSPARGNEKLFF	TGTGCCAGCTCACCAGCCAGGGGTAATGAAAAACTGTTTTTT
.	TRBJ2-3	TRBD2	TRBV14	CASSQRRLAGPADTQYF	TGTGCCAGCAGCCAGAGGCGACTAGCGGGACCCGCAGATACGCAGTATTTT
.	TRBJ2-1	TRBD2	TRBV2	CASRLGLAGGLEQFF	TGTGCCAGCAGACTTGGACTAGCGGGGGGGCTGGAGCAGTTCTTC
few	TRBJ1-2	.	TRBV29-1	CSSRTVGNYGYTF	TGCAGCTCAAGGACGGTAGGCAACTATGGCTACACCTTC
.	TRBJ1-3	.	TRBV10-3	CAIGEEGGVRNTIYF	TGTGCCATCGGGGAAGAGGGGGGAGTGAGAAACACCATATATTTT
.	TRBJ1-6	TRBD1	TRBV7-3	CASSSGQGANSPLHF	TGTGCCAGCAGCTCGGGACAGGGAGCTAATTCACCCCTCCACTTT
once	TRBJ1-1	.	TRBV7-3	CASSDSFLMNTEAFF	TGTGCCAGCAGCGATTCATTCCTCATGAACACTGAAGCTTTCTTT
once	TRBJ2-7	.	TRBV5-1	CASSLEGAGREQYF	TGCGCCAGCAGCTTGGAAGGGGCGGGGCGGGAGCAGTACTTC
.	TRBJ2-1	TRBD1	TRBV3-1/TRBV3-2	CASSQDPGGHEQFF	TGTGCCAGCAGCCAAGATCCAGGGGGCCATGAGCAGTTCTTC
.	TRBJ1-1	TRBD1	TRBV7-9	CASSTGAQNTEAFF	TGTGCCAGCTCGACAGGGGCCCAGAACACTGAAGCTTTCTTT
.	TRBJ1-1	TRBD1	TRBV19	CASKPDRVNTEAFF	TGTGCCAGTAAGCCGGACAGGGTGAACACTGAAGCTTTCTTT
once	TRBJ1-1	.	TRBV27	CASSFLGLPTEAFF	TGTGCCAGCAGTTTTTTGGGTCTGCCCACTGAAGCTTTCTTT
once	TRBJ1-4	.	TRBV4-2	CASSQDHARAWAF	TGTGCCAGCAGCCAAGATCATGCCCGAGCTTGGGCTTTT
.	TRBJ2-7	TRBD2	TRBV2	CASSATSGRALTNEQYF	TGTGCCAGCAGCGCTACTAGCGGGAGGGCCTTAACCAACGAGCAGTACTTC
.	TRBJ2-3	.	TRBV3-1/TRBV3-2	CASSRGVTDTQYF	TGTGCCAGCAGTCGCGGGGTCACAGATACGCAGTATTTT
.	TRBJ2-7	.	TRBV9	CASSVDGLSSYEQYF	TGTGCCAGCAGCGTCGACGGACTGAGCTCCTACGAGCAGTACTTC
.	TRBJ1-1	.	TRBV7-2	CASSFGGFNTEAFF	TGTGCCAGCAGCTTCGGAGGGTTTAACACTGAAGCTTTCTTT
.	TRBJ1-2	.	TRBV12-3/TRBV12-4	CASTWGGGYTF	TGTGCCAGCACCTGGGGGGGTGGCTACACCTTC
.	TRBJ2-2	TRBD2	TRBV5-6	CASSPRTSGASGELFF	TGTGCCAGCAGCCCCAGGACTAGCGGGGCTTCCGGGGAGCTGTTTTTT
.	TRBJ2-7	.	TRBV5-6	CATQPSGHPYEQYF	TGTGCCACCCAACCGTCGGGCCATCCCTACGAGCAGTACTTC
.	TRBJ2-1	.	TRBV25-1	CASSEWVTDYNEQFF	TGTGCCAGCAGTGAATGGGTGACTGACTACAATGAGCAGTTCTTC
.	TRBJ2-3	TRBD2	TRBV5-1	CASSLGPLAGEGTDTQYF	TGCGCCAGCAGCTTGGGCCCCCTTGCGGGAGAAGGCACAGATACGCAGTATTTT
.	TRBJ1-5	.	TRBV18	CASSPRTEDQPQHF	TGTGCCAGCTCACCACGGACAGAAGATCAGCCCCAGCATTTT
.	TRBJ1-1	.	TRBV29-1	CSVGVNTEAFF	TGCAGCGTTGGTGTGAACACTGAAGCTTTCTTT
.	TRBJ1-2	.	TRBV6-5	CASSYMGVDGYTF	TGTGCCAGCAGTTACATGGGGGTAGATGGCTACACCTTC
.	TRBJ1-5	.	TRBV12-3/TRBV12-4	CASSSGFQPQHF	TGTGCCAGCAGTTCAGGGTTTCAGCCCCAGCATTTT
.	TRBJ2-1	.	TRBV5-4	CASSFSGGLSYNEQFF	TGTGCCAGCAGCTTTTCGGGCGGCCTCTCCTACAATGAGCAGTTCTTC
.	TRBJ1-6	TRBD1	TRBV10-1	CASSGGQDNSPLHF	TGCGCCAGCAGTGGGGGACAGGATAATTCACCCCTCCACTTT
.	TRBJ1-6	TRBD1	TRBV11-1	CASSRRQGGGSPLHF	TGTGCCAGCAGCAGACGACAGGGAGGCGGTTCACCCCTCCACTTT
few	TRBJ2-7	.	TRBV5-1	CASSPTESYEQYF	TGCGCCAGCAGCCCCACAGAGTCCTACGAGCAGTACTTC
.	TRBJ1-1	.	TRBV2	CASSVHRDSRNTEAFF	TGTGCCAGCAGTGTACACAGGGATTCGCGGAACACTGAAGCTTTCTTT
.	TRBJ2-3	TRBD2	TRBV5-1	CASIPGLGAGGTDTQYF	TGCGCCAGCATTCCCGGACTAGGGGCGGGAGGCACAGATACGCAGTATTTT